The 27 T cell receptor beta chains in this list originate from one sample, sequenced in a study of Tregs in tolerant kidney transplant recipients. Clones were sequenced by immunoSEQ multiplex PCR, and TCRdb holds only the in-frame ones, with some missing. The sample holds over 45,000 clones. The sample in question was CD4+ T cells from blood, obtained before the transplant. The receptors here all came from a human donor who received a combined kidney and bone marrow transplant.

On this clone: The observed sequence ends 3 residues before the CDR3 terminus, with the missing tail filled in from the germline J gene. This rearrangement joins TRBV5-4 to TRBJ2-1; 11 bases map to TRBD2. Trimming removed 3 bases from V and 5 bases from J; junction bases left unmatched: 4. The germline V gene encodes CDR1 SGHNT and CDR2 YYREEE (reference sequence). The length of the CDR3 is 15 residues. CDR3: CASSSGTSGHNEQFF. The sequenced part of the CDR3 DNA is TGTGCCAGCAGCTCCGGGACTAGCGGCCACAATGAG.

A word on this clone: The read ends 3 residues before the CDR3 terminus; that terminus is restored from the germline J gene. V usage is TRBV29-1 and J usage is TRBJ1-1, with D perhaps matching TRBD1 (5 bases). Trimming removed 6 bases from V and 1 base from J, with 12 bases in between. Germline CDR1 reads SQVTM; CDR2 reads ANQGSEA. The CDR3 is 13 residues long. CDR3 amino acids: CSVDSQGNTEAFF. CDR3 DNA (partial): TGCAGCGTCGACAGCCAGGGGAACACTGAA.

The CDR3 sequence: CASSRGGLAGYEQYF. Incomplete CDR3 DNA: TGTGCCAGCAGCCGGGGGGGACTAGCGGGCTACGAG. V and J are TRBV7-6 and TRBJ2-7; 12 bases are a match to TRBD2. The sequenced fragment ends 3 residues before the CDR3 boundary, so the rest is inferred from the germline J gene. Germline V gene lookup returns CDR1 SGHVS and CDR2 FNYEAQ. This CDR3 is built from 15 residues. The junction had 5 bases not matched to a gene; V was cut back by 5 bases and J by 3 bases.

The DNA read from the CDR3 is TGTGCCAGCTCCTCGTTGACAGGGCGAGAGACC. Translating gives CASSSLTGRET. The CDR3 reads in full as CASSSLTGRETQYF. The gene calls are TRBV18 and TRBJ2-5; 7 nucleotides agree with TRBD1. Sequencing ends 3 residues short of the CDR3 end; the germline J gene provides the rest. The CDR3 spans 14 residues. Trimming cost V 6 bases and J 4 bases; bases outside gene matches: 8. Per germline, CDR1 KGHSH and CDR2 LQKENI.

Notes on this clone: At one end, the junction sequence differs from germline, possibly due to a read error. The CDR3 goes on 3 residues after the read ends, and that part is filled in from the germline J gene. The chain joins TRBV5-1 to TRBJ2-1, with TRBD2 matching 11 bases. Germline lookup yields CDR1 SGHRS and CDR2 YFSETQ. This CDR3 has 15 residues. The covered CDR3 bases are TGCGCCAGTAGCTTGGCACTAGCGGGAGAGGGTGAG. It yields the protein CASSLALAGEGE. The full CDR3 protein reads CASSLALAGEGEQFF.

On this clone itself: Read sequence stops 3 residues before the CDR3 end, and the germline J gene provides the missing end. V and J are TRBV5-1 and TRBJ2-7, with 7 positions matching TRBD1. CDR1 and CDR2 from the germline V gene are SGHRS and YFSETQ. This CDR3 contains 14 residues. V trimming: 4 bases; J trimming: 3 bases; junction bases outside the gene matches: 7. CDR3 region: CASSPPGQYYEQYF. The sequenced part of the CDR3 DNA is TGCGCCAGCAGCCCGCCGGGACAGTACTACGAG.

On this clone itself: The sequence runs out 3 residues before the end of the CDR3; the remainder is reconstructed from the germline J gene. The gene calls are TRBV20-1 and TRBJ2-1, with D perhaps TRBD1 (5 bases). CDR3 length: 12 residues. The germline CDR1 and CDR2 sequences are DFQATT and SNEGSKA (reference sequence). V gave up 6 bases and J gave up 6 bases, with 12 bases separating them. CDR3 region: CSADRQLNEQFF. The CDR3 DNA, read in part, is TGCAGTGCCGATCGACAGCTCAATGAG.

The CDR3 is CAWRNRGRTEAFF. The sequenced part of the CDR3 DNA is TGTGCCTGGAGAAACAGGGGGCGTACTGAA. The rearrangement joins TRBV30 to TRBJ1-1, with TRBD1 matching 9 bases. The sequence runs out 3 residues before the end of the CDR3; the remainder is reconstructed from the germline J gene. Per the germline V gene, CDR1 is GTSNPN and CDR2 is SVGIG (reference sequence). The junction had 4 bases not matched to a gene; V was cut back by 3 bases and J by 5 bases. This CDR3 is built from 13 residues.

CDR3 sequence: CASSSGQTGAYEQYF. Partial CDR3 DNA: TGTGCCAGCAGTTCCGGCCAAACGGGGGCCTACGAG. This chain links TRBV5-4 with TRBJ2-7, with a tentative D call TRBD2 (6 bases). The CDR3 end falls 3 residues outside the read, so it is completed with the germline J gene. The V end lost 5 bases, the J end lost 2 bases, and 17 bases lay between the germline ends. There are 15 residues in the CDR3. Per germline, CDR1 SGHNT and CDR2 YYREEE (reference sequence).

Comment on this clone: The junction shows a germline mismatch at one end, possibly a read error. The sequence runs out 3 residues before the end of the CDR3; the remainder is reconstructed from the germline J gene. The chain uses TRBV7-7 and TRBJ2-3, with TRBD2 as a possible D gene (5 bases). The CDR3 contains 14 residues. Germline CDR1 SSHAT, CDR2 FNYEAQ (reference sequence). This CDR3 reads CASSSGGSVDTQYF. The sequenced part of the CDR3 DNA is TGTGCTAGCAGCTCAGGCGGGTCCGTAGATACG. The full variable domain, rest sourced from reference TRBV7-7 and TRBJ2-3, is GAGVSQSPRYKVTKRGQDVTLRCDPISSHATLYWYQQALGQGPEFLTYFNYEAQPDKSGLPSDRFSAERPEGSISTLTIQRTEQRDSAMYRCASSSGGSVDTQYFGPGTRLTVL.

A note on this clone: The read stops 3 residues short of the end of the CDR3; the missing end is completed from the germline J gene. The rearrangement joins TRBV5-1 to TRBJ2-1, with 13 bases aligning to TRBD2. Trimming removed 3 bases from V and 6 bases from J; junction bases left unmatched: 21. Germline V gene sequence: CDR1 SGHRS, CDR2 YFSETQ. CDR3 length equals 21 residues. The DNA read from the CDR3 is TGCGCCAGCAGCTGGACTAGCGGGAGCATCTTGTACCCCAAAAAGATCAATGAG. Translating it yields CASSWTSGSILYPKKINE. From start to end, the CDR3 is CASSWTSGSILYPKKINEQFF.

About this clone itself: The read terminates 3 residues ahead of where the CDR3 ends, so the germline J gene completes it. The gene calls are TRBV5-1 and TRBJ2-7; 10 bases fit TRBD2. CDR1 is SGHRS and CDR2 is YFSETQ in the germline V gene. The CDR3 consists of 14 residues. J lost 3 bases, V lost 4 bases, and 4 bases had no gene match. The sequenced part of the CDR3 DNA is TGCGCCAGCAGCGAAGGACTAGCGGACTACGAG. This translates into CASSEGLADYE. The whole CDR3 sequence is CASSEGLADYEQYF.

Remarks on this clone: The CDR3 extends 3 residues past the end of the read, so its final part is completed from the germline J gene. This chain connects TRBV18 to TRBJ2-7; D gene ambiguous. CDR3 size: 14 residues. The germline V and J ends were trimmed by 0 bases and 2 bases, with 8 bases remaining between them. Germline assignment: CDR1 KGHSH and CDR2 LQKENI. This CDR3 is CASSPPGLPYEQYF. The DNA read from the CDR3 is TGTGCCAGCTCACCACCAGGGCTGCCCTACGAG.

On this clone: The CDR3 goes on 3 residues after the read ends, and that part is filled in from the germline J gene. V gene TRBV2 combines with J gene TRBJ2-3; 9 nucleotides agree with TRBD2. The CDR3 has 14 amino acids. Germline CDR1 reads SNHLY; CDR2 reads FYNNEI. V shed 6 bases, J shed 2 bases, and the junction held 3 bases outside the gene matches. The sequenced part of the CDR3 DNA is TGTGCCAGCAGGGAGCGGGAGGTCACAGATACG. Residues: CASREREVTDT. The full CDR3 protein is CASREREVTDTQYF. The entire variable domain, with the rest obtained from reference TRBV2 and TRBJ2-3, is as follows: EPEVTQTPSHQVTQMGQEVILRCVPISNHLYFYWYRQILGQKVEFLVSFYNNEISEKSEIFDDQFSVERPDGSNFTLKIRSTKLEDSAMYFCASREREVTDTQYFGPGTRLTVL.

Regarding this clone: The read stops 3 residues short of the end of the CDR3; the missing end is completed from the germline J gene. The chain links TRBV10-3 to TRBJ2-1; the match to TRBD1 covers 7 bases. This CDR3 spans 19 amino acids. V lost 6 bases, J lost 2 bases, and 19 bases stayed unmatched. The germline gives CDR1 ENHRY, CDR2 SYGVKD. The covered CDR3 bases are TGTGCCATCAGGGGTATAGGACAGGAAATTACTCCCACCTACAATGAG. Its translation is CAIRGIGQEITPTYNE. The whole CDR3 region reads CAIRGIGQEITPTYNEQFF.

About this clone itself: Read sequence stops 3 residues before the CDR3 end, and the germline J gene provides the missing end. The chain uses TRBV30 and TRBJ1-5; no firm D call. The V gene's germline CDR1 is GTSNPN and CDR2 SVGIG (reference sequence). The CDR3 sequence is 13 residues long. V lost 2 bases, J lost 5 bases, and 10 bases lay in between. CDR3 in amino acids: CAWSNRRDQPQHF. The CDR3 bases that were read are TGTGCCTGGAGTAACCGAAGGGATCAGCCC.

In regard to this clone: The read ends 3 residues before the CDR3 terminus; that terminus is restored from the germline J gene. The V and J genes are TRBV19 and TRBJ1-1; TRBD1 is a possible D gene (5 bases). The CDR3 spans 14 residues. The germline V gene encodes CDR1 LNHDA and CDR2 SQIVND (reference sequence). Trimming took off 7 bases at V and 1 base at J, with 13 bases between the two ends. The covered CDR3 bases are TGTGCCAGTAAGGTAACCGACAGGAACACTGAA. Translating gives CASKVTDRNTE. The entire CDR3 sequence reads CASKVTDRNTEAFF.

For this clone: The read ends 3 residues shy of where the CDR3 ends; the end is completed using the germline J gene. The chain combines TRBV18 with TRBJ2-7; D not resolved. Trimming shortened V by 5 bases and J by 5 bases, and 4 bases separated the two germline ends. CDR3 length: 10 residues. Germline loops: CDR1 KGHSH, CDR2 LQKENI. CDR3 bases read: TGTGCCAGCTCAGTAAACGAG. Translation gives CASSVNE. The entire CDR3 protein reads CASSVNEQYF.

A remark on this clone: The read ends 3 residues early relative to the CDR3; the germline J gene fills the gap. V usage is TRBV5-1 and J usage is TRBJ1-1; maybe TRBD1 (5 bases). The V gene lost 0 bases and the J gene lost 1 base, with 10 bases spanning the gap. The CDR3 contains 15 residues. Germline values: CDR1 SGHRS, CDR2 YFSETQ. CDR3: CASSLANGGNTEAFF. CDR3 DNA (partial): TGCGCCAGCAGCTTGGCGAACGGGGGGAACACTGAA.

About this clone itself: The read ends 3 residues shy of where the CDR3 ends; the end is completed using the germline J gene. Other DNA sequences in this specimen translate into the identical CDR3. The rearrangement links TRBV7-9 to TRBJ2-7; TRBD1 agrees at 8 bases. Germline CDR1 SEHNR, CDR2 FQNEAQ (reference sequence). The V gene end was trimmed by 5 bases and the J gene end by 3 bases; junction bases not matched to a gene: 6. The CDR3 extends over 14 amino acids. CDR3 sequence: CASSLGTGFYEQYF. The CDR3 bases that were read are TGTGCCAGCAGCCTCGGGACAGGCTTCTACGAG.

With respect to this clone: The missing CDR3 end, 3 residues past where the read stops, is filled in from the germline J gene. The rearrangement uses TRBV7-6 and TRBJ2-7; D is possibly TRBD2 (7 bases). V lost 3 bases, J lost 2 bases, and 11 bases lay in between. The length of the CDR3 is 14 residues. Looked up from germline, CDR1 is SGHVS and CDR2 is FNYEAQ. The part of the CDR3 DNA that was read is TGTGCCAGCAGCTTGGGGGGGGCGGCCTACGAG. Its protein is CASSLGGAAYE. In full, the CDR3 is CASSLGGAAYEQYF.

Worth noting for this clone: The read halts 3 residues ahead of the CDR3 end, with the missing end drawn from the germline J gene. The chain links TRBV19 to TRBJ2-5; TRBD1 might be the D (7 bases). The CDR3 spans 13 residues. Germline CDR1 LNHDA, CDR2 SQIVND (reference sequence). V gave up 6 bases and J gave up 5 bases, with 13 bases separating them. Incomplete CDR3 DNA: TGTGCCAGTAGAGGGGGCGGGATGGAGACC. It specifies CASRGGGMET. In full, the CDR3 reads CASRGGGMETQYF.

Details on this clone: With the read ending 3 residues before the CDR3 end, the germline J gene is used to fill in that end. This chain connects TRBV6-2 or TRBV6-3 to TRBJ2-7; TRBD2 matches 10 bases. The ends lost 7 bases at V and 0 bases at J; junction bases unmatched: 3. Looked up from germline, CDR1 is MNHEY and CDR2 is SVGEGT. The CDR3 spans 14 residues. The CDR3 bases that were read are TGTGCCAGCAAACTAGCGGGGAGCTCCTACGAG. It codes for CASKLAGSSYE. The full CDR3 protein reads CASKLAGSSYEQYF.

As concerns this clone: The read falls 3 residues short of the CDR3 end, and the missing part is taken from the germline J gene. This sequence joins TRBV20-1 and TRBJ2-2; the match to TRBD2 covers 9 bases. Germline V gives CDR1 DFQATT, CDR2 SNEGSKA (reference sequence). The CDR3 has 14 residues. The V and J ends lost 6 bases and 1 base, in that order; junction bases with no gene match: 3. CDR3 protein: CSASTSGNTGELFF. CDR3 DNA (partial): TGCAGTGCCTCGACTAGCGGGAACACCGGGGAG.

Notes on this clone: The CDR3 is cut off 3 residues early in the read; its end comes from the germline J gene. The gene calls are TRBV5-1 and TRBJ2-3; 8 bases are shared with TRBD1. CDR3 length equals 14 residues. The V gene end was trimmed by 0 bases and the J gene end by 6 bases; junction bases not matched to a gene: 3. In germline, CDR1 is SGHRS, CDR2 YFSETQ. Partial CDR3 DNA: TGCGCCAGCAGCTTGGCCCGACAGGGGGATACG. It codes for CASSLARQGDT. The whole CDR3 protein is CASSLARQGDTQYF.

Of note for this clone: The read halts 3 residues ahead of the CDR3 end, with the missing end drawn from the germline J gene. The rearrangement links TRBV6-2 or TRBV6-3 to TRBJ2-1; 16 positions agree with TRBD2. The germline CDR1 and CDR2 sequences are MNHEY and SVGEGT. CDR3 size: 16 residues. J was trimmed by 6 bases and V by 5 bases; bases with no gene match: 4. The CDR3 spells CASSDGTSGRGNEQFF. The CDR3 bases that were read are TGTGCCAGCAGTGACGGGACTAGCGGGAGGGGCAATGAG.

The CDR3 DNA, read in part, is TGTGCCAGTAGTCCAAATACAGGGGACTTCACTGAA. As protein: CASSPNTGDFTE. The full CDR3 reads CASSPNTGDFTEAFF. The chain has TRBV19 and TRBJ1-1; 7 nucleotides line up with TRBD1. The read terminates 3 residues before the CDR3 end, so the remaining end is supplied by the germline J gene. After removal of 5 bases from V and 4 bases from J, the junction contained 10 bases not matched to a gene. CDR3 size: 15 residues. From germline, CDR1 is LNHDA and CDR2 SQIVND (reference sequence).